Shown below are 21 T cell receptor beta chains from a single sample sequenced in a study of cytomegalovirus exposure and HLA in healthy donors. The assay was immunoSEQ multiplex PCR, and TCRdb's table has in-frame clones only and misses some. In the table there are some 90,000 clones, over 75% of which are singletons. Sequencing was done on a sample of PBMCs. These receptors all come from a man between 18 and 35 years old in good health and CMV-seropositive.

The genes are TRBV27 and TRBJ2-3, with D maybe TRBD2 (6 bases). The CDR3 has 17 amino acids. Germline V CDR1 and CDR2: MNHEY, SMNVEV (reference sequence). V gave up 8 bases and J gave up 0 bases, with 21 bases separating them. For the CDR3, the DNA is TGTGCCAGCCATCCGACTCTAGCGTTCAAGAGCACAGATACGCAGTATTTT. Protein product: CASHPTLAFKSTDTQYF.

J is TRBJ2-2 and V is TRBV2, with D perhaps matching TRBD1 (5 bases). CDR3 size: 15 residues. CDR1 is SNHLY, CDR2 FYNNEI, per germline. V gave up 1 base and J gave up 3 bases, with 9 bases separating them. CDR3: CASSEGQGDTGELFF. The CDR3 nucleotides are TGTGCCAGCAGTGAAGGGCAGGGTGACACCGGGGAGCTGTTTTTT.

The V and J genes are TRBV4-1 and TRBJ2-7, with D perhaps TRBD2 (5 bases). There are 16 residues in the CDR3. Germline loops: CDR1 MGHRA, CDR2 YSYEKL. Trimming pared 6 bases from V and 2 bases from J, leaving 20 bases between. CDR3 protein: CASSSEGPGLPYEQYF. In DNA form, the CDR3 reads TGCGCCAGCAGTTCCGAAGGGCCAGGACTTCCCTACGAGCAGTACTTC.

This rearrangement joins TRBV18 to TRBJ1-3, with TRBD1 matching 12 bases. The CDR3 spans 18 residues. V dropped 3 bases and J dropped 2; count of bases not matched to a gene: 8. Germline V gives CDR1 KGHSH, CDR2 LQKENI. CDR3 loop: CASSPLGTGGRTGNTIYF. The CDR3 coding sequence is TGTGCCAGCTCACCGTTAGGGACAGGGGGCCGGACTGGAAACACCATATATTTT.

The chain links TRBV18 to TRBJ2-4; 7 positions match TRBD1. This CDR3 contains 15 residues. Trimming took 0 bases from V and 4 from J; bases not matched to a gene: 3. The germline CDR1 and CDR2 sequences are KGHSH and LQKENI. The CDR3 spells CASSPPAGGKNIQYF. CDR3 in DNA: TGTGCCAGCTCACCACCTGCAGGGGGTAAAAACATTCAGTACTTC.

The chain employs TRBV4-1 and TRBJ2-5, with 8 bases that match TRBD2. V lost 4 bases, J lost 7 bases, and 14 bases stayed unmatched. CDR3 length equals 16 residues. Germline CDR1 is MGHRA and CDR2 is YSYEKL. The CDR3 reads CASSPGLAGAIGTQYF. DNA for the CDR3: TGCGCCAGCAGCCCAGGACTAGCAGGCGCGATAGGGACCCAGTACTTC.

The CDR3, as DNA: TGTGCCAGCAGTCGGGGACAGGGATCACCCCTCCACTTT. It encodes CASSRGQGSPLHF. The chain carries TRBV2 and TRBJ1-6; the match to TRBD1 covers 9 bases. V shed 5 bases and J 10 bases; nucleotides not matched to a gene: 3. The CDR3 length is 13 residues. Germline V gene data show CDR1 as SNHLY and CDR2 as FYNNEI.

The V call is TRBV13, the J call TRBJ2-2, with D unresolved. Germline V gives CDR1 PRHDT, CDR2 FYEKMQ (reference sequence). This CDR3 has 16 residues. V was clipped by 1 base and J by 4 bases, with 13 bases between them. The CDR3 DNA is TGTGCCAGCAGCTTAGATACGGGTCGGGTCACCGGGGAGCTGTTTTTT. Translating it yields CASSLDTGRVTGELFF. Using reference TRBV13 and TRBJ2-2 for the parts outside the CDR3, the full variable domain is AAGVIQSPRHLIKEKRETATLKCYPIPRHDTVYWYQQGPGQDPQFLISFYEKMQSDKGSIPDRFSAQQFSDYHSELNMSSLELGDSALYFCASSLDTGRVTGELFFGEGSRLTVL.

The chain joins TRBV4-2 to TRBJ1-2, with 7 bases lining up with TRBD1. CDR1 and CDR2 from the germline V gene are LGHNA and YNFKEQ. There are 15 residues in the CDR3. With 0 bases clipped from V and 4 bases from J, the junction kept 5 bases outside the gene matches. CDR3: CASSQEIQGIYGYTF. The CDR3 bases are TGTGCCAGCAGCCAAGAGATACAGGGGATCTATGGCTACACCTTC.

V and J are TRBV6-1 and TRBJ1-5, with 7 bases that match TRBD1. Germline lookup yields CDR1 MNHNS and CDR2 SASEGT. Trimming removed 3 bases from V and 0 bases from J; junction bases left unmatched: 11. The length of the CDR3 is 18 residues. The CDR3 sequence is CASSDRDSIHYSNQPQHF. For the CDR3, the DNA is TGTGCCAGCAGTGACCGGGACAGTATACATTATAGCAATCAGCCCCAGCATTTT.

V gene TRBV7-9 combines with J gene TRBJ2-7, with 10 bases fitting TRBD2. From germline, CDR1 is SEHNR and CDR2 FQNEAQ (reference sequence). This CDR3 is 18 amino acids long. V lost 7 bases and J lost 4; bases outside the gene matches: 19. CDR3 bases: TGTGCCAGCAACCTCGGGAGCGGGAGGGCCTCTCTGCCGTACGAGCAGTACTTC. This codes for CASNLGSGRASLPYEQYF. Filled out from reference TRBV7-9 and TRBJ2-7, the complete variable domain reads DTGVSQNPRHKITKRGQNVTFRCDPISEHNRLYWYRQTLGQGPEFLTYFQNEAQLEKSRLLSDRFSAERPKGSFSTLEIQRTEQGDSAMYLCASNLGSGRASLPYEQYFGPGTRLTVT.

This clone showed up just once. The rearrangement uses TRBV19 and TRBJ1-2; TRBD1 aligns across 7 bases. V dropped 2 bases and J dropped 4; count of bases not matched to a gene: 7. Germline V gene data show CDR1 as LNHDA and CDR2 as SQIVND (reference sequence). This CDR3 comprises 15 residues. The CDR3 coding sequence is TGTGCCAGTAGTATATTTGGACAGGCCCTCTATGGCTACACCTTC. Amino acid sequence: CASSIFGQALYGYTF.

The chain couples TRBV7-9 to TRBJ1-4; 9 nucleotides line up with TRBD1. The CDR3 consists of 13 residues. Germline loops: CDR1 SEHNR, CDR2 FQNEAQ (reference sequence). V dropped 5 bases and J dropped 8; count of bases not matched to a gene: 3. The CDR3 region has the DNA TGTGCCAGCAGCAACACAGGGGGCGAAAAACTGTTTTTT. Residues: CASSNTGGEKLFF.

The rearrangement uses TRBV5-4 and TRBJ2-3; D ambiguous. Germline values: CDR1 SGHNT, CDR2 YYREEE (reference sequence). Trimming removed 0 bases at V and 5 bases at J, with 4 bases between. The CDR3 is 12 residues long. The CDR3 is CASSLVGDTQYF. The CDR3 nucleotides read TGTGCCAGCAGCTTGGTCGGAGATACGCAGTATTTT.

This chain connects TRBV27 to TRBJ2-1; the match to TRBD2 covers 8 bases. The CDR3 is 14 residues long. CDR1 is MNHEY and CDR2 is SMNVEV in the germline V gene (reference sequence). The junction had 11 bases not matched to a gene; V was cut back by 7 bases and J by 9 bases. The CDR3: CASNPSGGYGEQFF. DNA for the CDR3: TGTGCCAGCAACCCCAGCGGGGGTTACGGTGAGCAGTTCTTC.

This sequence joins TRBV4-2 and TRBJ1-2; 7 nucleotides agree with TRBD1. The CDR3 is 15 amino acids. V trimming: 1 base; J trimming: 7 bases; junction bases outside the gene matches: 9. Per the germline V gene, CDR1 is LGHNA and CDR2 is YNFKEQ. The CDR3 region is CASSQGKRQGGGYTF. The CDR3, as DNA: TGTGCCAGCAGCCAAGGGAAGAGACAGGGCGGTGGCTACACCTTC.

The rearrangement uses TRBV7-3 and TRBJ2-7, with TRBD1 matching over 11 bases. The junction had 3 bases not matched to a gene; V was cut back by 6 bases and J by 2 bases. Germline assignment: CDR1 SGHTA and CDR2 FQGTGA. The length of the CDR3 is 14 residues. The CDR3 DNA reads as TGTGCCAGCAGTCCGGGACAGGGGGCCTACGAGCAGTACTTC. This encodes CASSPGQGAYEQYF. Full variable domain (missing parts from reference TRBV7-3 and TRBJ2-7): GAGVSQTPSNKVTEKGKYVELRCDPISGHTALYWYRQSLGQGPEFLIYFQGTGAADDSGLPNDRFFAVRPEGSVSTLKIQRTERGDSAVYLCASSPGQGAYEQYFGPGTRLTVT.

This chain joins TRBV5-1 and TRBJ1-2; 10 bases line up with TRBD1. This CDR3 region has 15 residues. J was trimmed by 7 bases and V by 2 bases; bases with no gene match: 8. CDR1 and CDR2 (germline): SGHRS, YFSETQ. The CDR3, as DNA: TGCGCCAGCAGCTTAACGACAGGGGGCAGAGGTGGCTACACCTTC. This encodes CASSLTTGGRGGYTF.

This clone was recorded once. The chain couples TRBV2 to TRBJ1-1; 7 positions match TRBD1. This CDR3 has 12 amino acids. V dropped 8 bases and J dropped 7; count of bases not matched to a gene: 7. CDR1 is SNHLY and CDR2 is FYNNEI in the germline V gene. CDR3 DNA sequence: TGTGCCAGCTCAAGACAGGGATATGAAGCTTTCTTT. Encoded protein: CASSRQGYEAFF.

The chain employs TRBV23-1 and TRBJ1-1, with 7 bases fitting TRBD1. TRBV23-1 is labeled an ORF, and its function is uncertain. The CDR3 has 15 amino acids. The ends lost 7 bases at V and 4 bases at J; junction bases unmatched: 12. CDR3 nucleotides: TGCGCCAGCAAAAACAGGGGCTTTTGCGGCACTGAAGCTTTCTTT. This codes for CASKNRGFCGTEAFF.

V is TRBV10-3 and J is TRBJ2-3, with a weak D call TRBD2 (5 bases). CDR1 is ENHRY, CDR2 SYGVKD, per germline. Trimming took 4 bases from V and 3 from J, leaving 14 bases between them. The CDR3 has 15 residues. As DNA, the CDR3 is TGTGCCATCAGTGGGGGATCTCCGGGGACAGATACGCAGTATTTT. Its protein product is CAISGGSPGTDTQYF.